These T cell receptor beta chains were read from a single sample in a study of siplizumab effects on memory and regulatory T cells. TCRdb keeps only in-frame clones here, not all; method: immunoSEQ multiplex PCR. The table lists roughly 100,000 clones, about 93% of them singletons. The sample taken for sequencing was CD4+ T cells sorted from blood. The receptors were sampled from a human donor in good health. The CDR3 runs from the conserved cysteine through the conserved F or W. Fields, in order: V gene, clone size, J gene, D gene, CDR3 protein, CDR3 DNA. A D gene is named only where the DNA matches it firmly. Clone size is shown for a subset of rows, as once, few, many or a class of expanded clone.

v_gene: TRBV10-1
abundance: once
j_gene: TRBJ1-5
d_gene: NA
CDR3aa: CASSETAPYSNQPQHF
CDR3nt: TGCGCCAGCAGTGAAACAGCACCATATAGCAATCAGCCCCAGCATTTT

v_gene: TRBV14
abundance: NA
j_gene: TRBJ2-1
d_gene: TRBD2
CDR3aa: CASSQTGLAGGNEQFF
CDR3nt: TGTGCCAGCAGCCAAACGGGACTAGCGGGAGGAAATGAGCAGTTCTTC

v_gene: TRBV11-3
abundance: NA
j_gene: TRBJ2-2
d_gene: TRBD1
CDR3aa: CASSSKGTGQNTGELFF
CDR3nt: TGTGCCAGCAGCTCAAAAGGGACAGGGCAGAACACCGGGGAGCTGTTTTTT

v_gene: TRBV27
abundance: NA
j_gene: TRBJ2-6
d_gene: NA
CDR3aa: CASSFRLSSGANVLTF
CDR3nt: TGTGCCAGCAGTTTCCGTCTGAGCTCTGGGGCCAACGTCCTGACTTTC

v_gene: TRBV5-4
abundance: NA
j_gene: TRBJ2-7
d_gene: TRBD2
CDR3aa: CASSGGRASGSYEQYF
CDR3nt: TGTGCCAGCAGCGGCGGCCGTGCTAGCGGCTCCTACGAGCAGTACTTC

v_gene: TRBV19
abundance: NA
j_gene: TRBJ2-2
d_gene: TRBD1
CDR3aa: CATTTTGGSGTGELFF
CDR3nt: TGTGCCACCACAACTACAGGGGGAAGTGGCACCGGGGAGCTGTTTTTT

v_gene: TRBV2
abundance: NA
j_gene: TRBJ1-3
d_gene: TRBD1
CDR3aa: CASRDTGVRDTIYF
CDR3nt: TGTGCCAGCAGGGATACAGGGGTTAGAGACACCATATATTTT

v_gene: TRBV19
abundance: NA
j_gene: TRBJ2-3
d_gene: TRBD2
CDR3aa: CASSILAGANTQYF
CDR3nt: TGTGCCAGTAGTATCCTAGCGGGAGCTAATACGCAGTATTTT

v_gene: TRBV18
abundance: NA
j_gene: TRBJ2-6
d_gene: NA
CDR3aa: CASSHGNSGANVLTF
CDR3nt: TGTGCCAGCTCTCACGGGAACTCTGGGGCCAACGTCCTGACTTTC

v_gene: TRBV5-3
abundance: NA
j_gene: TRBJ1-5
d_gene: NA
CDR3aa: CARSFARPDQPQHF
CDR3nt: TGTGCCAGAAGCTTCGCCAGGCCCGATCAGCCCCAGCATTTT

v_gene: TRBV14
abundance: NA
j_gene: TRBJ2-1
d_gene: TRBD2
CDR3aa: CASSQPLGTSGYNEQFF
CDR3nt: TGTGCCAGCAGCCAACCCTTGGGGACTAGCGGATACAATGAGCAGTTCTTC

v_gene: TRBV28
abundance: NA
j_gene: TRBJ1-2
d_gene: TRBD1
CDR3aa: CASSTGGNGYTF
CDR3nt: TGTGCCAGCAGCACAGGGGGCAATGGCTACACCTTC

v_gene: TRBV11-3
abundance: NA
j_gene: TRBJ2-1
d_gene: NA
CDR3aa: CASSRTGNNEQFF
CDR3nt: TGTGCCAGCAGCCGTACAGGTAACAATGAGCAGTTCTTC

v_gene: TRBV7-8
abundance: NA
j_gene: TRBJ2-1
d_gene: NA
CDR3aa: CASSLWDGTYNEQFF
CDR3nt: TGTGCCAGCAGCTTATGGGACGGAACCTACAATGAGCAGTTCTTC

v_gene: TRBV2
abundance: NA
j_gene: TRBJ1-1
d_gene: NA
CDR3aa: CASIWDFTDLAFF
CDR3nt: TGTGCCAGCATTTGGGACTTCACTGATTTAGCTTTCTTT

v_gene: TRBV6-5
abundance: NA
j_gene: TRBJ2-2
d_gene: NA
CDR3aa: CASSYSIAQGTGELFF
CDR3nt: TGTGCCAGCAGTTACTCGATAGCGCAGGGAACCGGGGAGCTGTTTTTT

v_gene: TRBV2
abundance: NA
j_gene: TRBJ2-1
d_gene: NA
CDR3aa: CASSLGSRNNEQFF
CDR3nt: TGTGCCAGCAGTCTTGGTAGCAGAAACAATGAGCAGTTCTTC

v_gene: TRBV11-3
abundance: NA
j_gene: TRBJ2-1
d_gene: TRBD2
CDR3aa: CASSLGYLGGANEQFF
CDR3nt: TGTGCCAGCAGCTTGGGGTACTTGGGAGGGGCGAATGAGCAGTTCTTC

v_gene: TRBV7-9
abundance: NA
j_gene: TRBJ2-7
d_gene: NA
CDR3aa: CASSPSGTGGSEQYF
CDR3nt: TGTGCCAGCAGCCCAAGCGGGACAGGAGGGTCCGAGCAGTACTTC

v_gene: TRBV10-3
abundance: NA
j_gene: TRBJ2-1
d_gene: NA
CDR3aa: CAIAGLTSYNEQFF
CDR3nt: TGTGCCATCGCTGGACTTACCTCCTACAATGAGCAGTTCTTC

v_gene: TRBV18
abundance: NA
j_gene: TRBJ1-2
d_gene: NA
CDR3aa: CASSPGTDYGYTF
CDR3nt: TGTGCCAGCTCACCGGGTACCGACTATGGCTACACCTTC

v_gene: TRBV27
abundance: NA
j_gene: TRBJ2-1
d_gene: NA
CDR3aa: CASSSARGGGMRQFF
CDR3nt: TGTGCCAGCAGTTCCGCCCGGGGAGGGGGCATGAGGCAGTTCTTC

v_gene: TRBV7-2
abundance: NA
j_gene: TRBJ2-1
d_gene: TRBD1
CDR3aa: CASSLDVGQQHNEQFF
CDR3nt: TGTGCCAGCAGCTTAGACGTGGGACAGCAACACAATGAGCAGTTCTTC

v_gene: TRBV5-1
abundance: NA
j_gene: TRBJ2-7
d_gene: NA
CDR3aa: CASSLASQPEQYF
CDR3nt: TGCGCCAGCAGCTTGGCGTCCCAGCCCGAGCAGTACTTC

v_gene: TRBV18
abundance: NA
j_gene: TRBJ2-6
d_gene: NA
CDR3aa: CASSPRLQSSGANVLTF
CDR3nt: TGTGCCAGCTCACCAAGACTTCAGAGCTCTGGGGCCAACGTCCTGACTTTC

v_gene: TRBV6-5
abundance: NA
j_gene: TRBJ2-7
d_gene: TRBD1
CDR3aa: CASSFRQGPTFHEQYF
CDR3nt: TGTGCCAGCAGTTTTCGACAGGGGCCCACCTTCCACGAGCAGTACTTC

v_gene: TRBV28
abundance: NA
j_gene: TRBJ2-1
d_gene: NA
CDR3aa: CASSFIFNEQFF
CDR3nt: TGTGCCAGCAGTTTCATCTTCAATGAGCAGTTCTTC

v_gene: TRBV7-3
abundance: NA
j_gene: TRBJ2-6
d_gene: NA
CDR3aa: CASSLRRQGGSGANVLTF
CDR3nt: TGTGCCAGCAGCTTAAGGAGGCAGGGAGGCTCTGGGGCCAACGTCCTGACTTTC

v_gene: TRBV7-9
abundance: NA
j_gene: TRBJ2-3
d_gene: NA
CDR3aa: CASSYVRLPARADTQYF
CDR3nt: TGTGCCAGCAGCTACGTTCGACTCCCCGCGAGGGCAGATACGCAGTATTTT

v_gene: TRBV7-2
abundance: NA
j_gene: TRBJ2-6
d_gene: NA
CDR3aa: CASSRQYFSGANVLTF
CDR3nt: TGTGCCAGCAGCCGACAGTATTTCTCTGGGGCCAACGTCCTGACTTTC

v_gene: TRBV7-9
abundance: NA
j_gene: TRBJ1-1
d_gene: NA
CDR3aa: CASSLWEGEAFF
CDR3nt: TGTGCCAGCAGCTTATGGGAGGGTGAAGCTTTCTTT

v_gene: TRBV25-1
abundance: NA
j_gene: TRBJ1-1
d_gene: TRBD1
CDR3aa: CASSDRQGMNTEAFF
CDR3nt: TGTGCCAGCAGTGACCGACAGGGCATGAACACTGAAGCTTTCTTT

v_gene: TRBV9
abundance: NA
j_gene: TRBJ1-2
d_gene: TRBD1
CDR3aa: CASSVAATGAGYTF
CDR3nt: TGTGCCAGCAGCGTAGCCGCGACAGGGGCGGGCTACACCTTC

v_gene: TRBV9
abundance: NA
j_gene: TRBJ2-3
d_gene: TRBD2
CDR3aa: CASSAQASGLASDTQYF
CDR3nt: TGTGCCAGCAGCGCCCAGGCTTCGGGACTAGCCTCAGATACGCAGTATTTT

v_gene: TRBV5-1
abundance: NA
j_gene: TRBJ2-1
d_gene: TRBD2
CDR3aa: CASSSRLAADNEQFF
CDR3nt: TGCGCCAGCAGCTCCCGACTAGCGGCGGACAATGAGCAGTTCTTC

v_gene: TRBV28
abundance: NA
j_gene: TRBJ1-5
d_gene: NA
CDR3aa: CASSIPRGNQPQHF
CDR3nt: TGTGCCAGCAGTATCCCGCGGGGCAATCAGCCCCAGCATTTT

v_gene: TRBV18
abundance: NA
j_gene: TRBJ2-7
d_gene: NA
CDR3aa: CASHRDLVPYEQYF
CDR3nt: TGTGCCAGTCACCGGGACTTAGTTCCCTACGAGCAGTACTTC